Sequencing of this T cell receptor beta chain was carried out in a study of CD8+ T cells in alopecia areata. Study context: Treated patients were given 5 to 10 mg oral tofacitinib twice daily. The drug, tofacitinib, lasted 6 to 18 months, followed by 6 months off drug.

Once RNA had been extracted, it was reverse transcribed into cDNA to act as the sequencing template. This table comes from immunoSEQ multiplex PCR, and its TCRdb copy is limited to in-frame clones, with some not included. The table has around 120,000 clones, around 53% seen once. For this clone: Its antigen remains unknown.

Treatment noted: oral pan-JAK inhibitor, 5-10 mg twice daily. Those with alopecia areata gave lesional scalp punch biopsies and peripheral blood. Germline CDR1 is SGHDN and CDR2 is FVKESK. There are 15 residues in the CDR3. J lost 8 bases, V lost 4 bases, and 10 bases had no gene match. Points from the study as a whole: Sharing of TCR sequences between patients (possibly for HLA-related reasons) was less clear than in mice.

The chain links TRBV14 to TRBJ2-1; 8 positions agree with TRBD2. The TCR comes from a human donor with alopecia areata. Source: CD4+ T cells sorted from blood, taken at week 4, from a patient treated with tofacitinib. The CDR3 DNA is TGTGCCAGCAGCCGCGTCAGCGGGAGTATCGATGAGCAGTTCTTC. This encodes CASSRVSGSIDEQFF.